This T cell receptor (beta chain) emerged from a study of beta chain features in type 1 diabetes. Study in general: Comparable age, gender and cell yields were observed in patients relative to healthy donors.

Findings of the study overall: PCR might show a preference for shorter templates, equally across patients and controls. Moderate but significant shortening of TCRB CDR3s was recorded in all four CD4+ subsets from Type 1 diabetes patients. The naive, central memory and Treg TCRB repertoires looked more alike in patients than they did in healthy donors.

Expressed TCRB transcripts were sequenced after all isolated RNA was converted to cDNA. Measured with immunoSEQ multiplex PCR; TCRdb has only the in-frame clones, and not every one. The sample records over 120,000 clones, under 11% being singletons. Remarks on this clone: What it binds is not known.

CDR1 LNHNV and CDR2 YYDKDF come from the germline V gene (reference sequence). This CDR3 contains 13 residues. V was shortened by 0 bases and J by 5 bases, with 7 bases between the two germline ends. Material: naive CD4+ T cells from blood. The chain carries TRBV15 and TRBJ2-5; D remains ambiguous. This receptor was identified in a man aged 18 to 29 in good health. The CDR3 bases are TGTGCCACCAGCAGAGACAGGTTTGAGACCCAGTACTTC. Encoded protein: CATSRDRFETQYF.